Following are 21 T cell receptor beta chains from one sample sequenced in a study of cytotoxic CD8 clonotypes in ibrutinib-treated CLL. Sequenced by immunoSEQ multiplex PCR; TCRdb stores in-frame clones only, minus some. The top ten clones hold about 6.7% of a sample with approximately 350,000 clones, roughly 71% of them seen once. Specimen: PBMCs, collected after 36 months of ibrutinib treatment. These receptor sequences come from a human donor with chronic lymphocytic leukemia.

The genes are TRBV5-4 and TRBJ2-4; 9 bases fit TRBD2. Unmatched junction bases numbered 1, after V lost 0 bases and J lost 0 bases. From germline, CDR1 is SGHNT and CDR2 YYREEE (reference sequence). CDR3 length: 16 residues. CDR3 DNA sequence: TGTGCCAGCAGCTTGGGACTAGCGGTAGCCAAAAACATTCAGTACTTC. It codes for CASSLGLAVAKNIQYF.

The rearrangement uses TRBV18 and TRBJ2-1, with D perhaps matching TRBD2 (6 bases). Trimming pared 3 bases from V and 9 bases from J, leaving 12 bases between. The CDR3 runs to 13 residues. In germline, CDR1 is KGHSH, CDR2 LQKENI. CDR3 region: CASSPWGDVEQFF. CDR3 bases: TGTGCCAGCTCACCCTGGGGGGATGTTGAGCAGTTCTTC.

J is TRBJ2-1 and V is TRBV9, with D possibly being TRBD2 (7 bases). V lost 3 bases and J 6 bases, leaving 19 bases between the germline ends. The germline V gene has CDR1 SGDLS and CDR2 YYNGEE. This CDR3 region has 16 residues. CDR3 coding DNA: TGTGCCAGCAGCGGCGGGGGCTGGGTATTCTCCAATGAGCAGTTCTTC. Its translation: CASSGGGWVFSNEQFF.

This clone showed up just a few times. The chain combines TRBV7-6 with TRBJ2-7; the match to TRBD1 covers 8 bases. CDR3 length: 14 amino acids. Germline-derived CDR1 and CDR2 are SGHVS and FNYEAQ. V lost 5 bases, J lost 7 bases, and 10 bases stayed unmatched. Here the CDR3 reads CASSPRQGAREQYF. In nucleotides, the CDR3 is TGTGCCAGCAGCCCCCGTCAGGGGGCGCGGGAGCAGTACTTC.

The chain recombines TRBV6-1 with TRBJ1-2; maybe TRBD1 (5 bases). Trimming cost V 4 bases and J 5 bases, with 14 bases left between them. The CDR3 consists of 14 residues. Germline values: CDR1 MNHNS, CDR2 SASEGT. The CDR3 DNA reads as TGTGCCAGCAGTGTCGGCAGGGAGGTATATGGCTACACCTTC. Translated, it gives CASSVGREVYGYTF.

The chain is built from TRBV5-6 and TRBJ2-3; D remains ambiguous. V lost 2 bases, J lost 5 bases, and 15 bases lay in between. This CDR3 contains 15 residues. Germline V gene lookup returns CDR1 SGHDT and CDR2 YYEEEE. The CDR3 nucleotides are TGTGCCAGCAGCTTTGCGACCCTAGGGCGAGATACGCAGTATTTT. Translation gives CASSFATLGRDTQYF.

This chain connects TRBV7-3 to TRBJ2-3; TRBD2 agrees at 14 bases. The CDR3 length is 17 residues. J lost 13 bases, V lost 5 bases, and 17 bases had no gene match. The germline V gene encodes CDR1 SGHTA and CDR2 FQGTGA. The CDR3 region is CASSLNVPGTSGSAKYF. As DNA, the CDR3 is TGTGCCAGCAGCCTAAATGTCCCTGGGACTAGCGGGAGTGCCAAGTATTTT. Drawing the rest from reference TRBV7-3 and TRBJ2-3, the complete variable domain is GAGVSQTPSNKVTEKGKYVELRCDPISGHTALYWYRQSLGQGPEFLIYFQGTGAADDSGLPNDRFFAVRPEGSVSTLKIQRTERGDSAVYLCASSLNVPGTSGSAKYFGPGTRLTVL.

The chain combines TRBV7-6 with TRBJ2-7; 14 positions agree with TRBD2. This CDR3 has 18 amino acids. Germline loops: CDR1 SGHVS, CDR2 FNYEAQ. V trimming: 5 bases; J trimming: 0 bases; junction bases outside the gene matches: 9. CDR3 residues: CASSIGTSGRDSSYEQYF. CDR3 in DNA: TGTGCCAGCAGCATCGGGACTAGCGGGAGAGACAGCTCCTACGAGCAGTACTTC.

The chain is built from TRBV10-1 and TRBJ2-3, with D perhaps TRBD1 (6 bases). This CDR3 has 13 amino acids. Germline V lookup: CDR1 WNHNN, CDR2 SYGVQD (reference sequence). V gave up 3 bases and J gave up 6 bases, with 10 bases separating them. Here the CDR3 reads CASSDGGRDTQYF. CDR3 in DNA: TGCGCCAGCAGTGATGGGGGCCGGGATACGCAGTATTTT.

CDR3 sequence reads: CASSLTGVGETQYF. CDR3 DNA sequence: TGCGCCAGCAGCTTGACAGGGGTTGGTGAGACCCAGTACTTC. The chain employs TRBV5-1 and TRBJ2-5; 7 bases map to TRBD1. The CDR3 has 14 amino acids. V dropped 1 base and J dropped 5; count of bases not matched to a gene: 5. Germline CDR1 SGHRS, CDR2 YFSETQ.

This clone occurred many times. CDR3 sequence (DNA): TGTGCCAGCAGTTTGTCCAGATTTAACTATGGCTACACCTTC. Its protein product is CASSLSRFNYGYTF. The V gene is TRBV27, the J gene TRBJ1-2, with D uncertain. V lost 3 bases and J lost 1, with 9 bases in between. This CDR3 comprises 14 residues. Per germline, CDR1 MNHEY and CDR2 SMNVEV (reference sequence).

CDR3 loop: CASRPRVGTDTQYF. The CDR3 DNA reads as TGTGCCAGTAGGCCCAGGGTCGGCACAGATACGCAGTATTTT. The chain couples TRBV19 to TRBJ2-3; D may be TRBD1 (5 bases). This CDR3 is built from 14 residues. V was trimmed by 6 bases and J by 1 base, leaving 11 bases between them. CDR1 and CDR2 from the germline V gene are LNHDA and SQIVND (reference sequence). Full variable domain (rest looked up from reference TRBV19 and TRBJ2-3): DGGITQSPKYLFRKEGQNVTLSCEQNLNHDAMYWYRQDPGQGLRLIYYSQIVNDFQKGDIAEGYSVSREKKESFPLTVTSAQKNPTAFYLCASRPRVGTDTQYFGPGTRLTVL.

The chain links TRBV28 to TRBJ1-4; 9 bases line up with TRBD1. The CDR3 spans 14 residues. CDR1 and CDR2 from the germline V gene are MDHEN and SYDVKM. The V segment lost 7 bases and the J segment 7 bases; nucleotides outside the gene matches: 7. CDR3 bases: TGTGCCAGCAAGACAGGGGGTGACGCTGAAAAACTGTTTTTT. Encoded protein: CASKTGGDAEKLFF.

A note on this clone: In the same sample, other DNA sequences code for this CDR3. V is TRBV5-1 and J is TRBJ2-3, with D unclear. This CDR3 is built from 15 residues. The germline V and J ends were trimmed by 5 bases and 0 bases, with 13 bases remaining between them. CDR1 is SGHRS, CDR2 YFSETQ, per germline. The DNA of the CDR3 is TGCGCCAGCAGATCGGGTGTTGTAAGCACAGATACGCAGTATTTT. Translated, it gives CASRSGVVSTDTQYF. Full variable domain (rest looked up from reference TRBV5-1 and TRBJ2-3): KAGVTQTPRYLIKTRGQQVTLSCSPISGHRSVSWYQQTPGQGLQFLFEYFSETQRNKGNFPGRFSGRQFSNSRSEMNVSTLELGDSALYLCASRSGVVSTDTQYFGPGTRLTVL.

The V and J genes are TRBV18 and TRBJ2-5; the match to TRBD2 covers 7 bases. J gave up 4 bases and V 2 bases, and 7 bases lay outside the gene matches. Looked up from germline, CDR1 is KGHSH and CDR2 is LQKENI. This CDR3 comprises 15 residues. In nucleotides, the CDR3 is TGTGCCAGCTCACCAGGACTTGGGGAGGGAGAGACCCAGTACTTC. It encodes CASSPGLGEGETQYF.

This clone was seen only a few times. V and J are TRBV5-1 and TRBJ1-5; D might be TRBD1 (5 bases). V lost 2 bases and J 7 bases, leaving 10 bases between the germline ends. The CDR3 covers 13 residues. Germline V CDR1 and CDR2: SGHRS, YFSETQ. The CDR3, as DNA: TGCGCCAGCAGCTTTGGCGAGGGGCAGCCCCAGCATTTT. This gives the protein CASSFGEGQPQHF. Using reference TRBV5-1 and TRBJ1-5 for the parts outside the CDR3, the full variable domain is KAGVTQTPRYLIKTRGQQVTLSCSPISGHRSVSWYQQTPGQGLQFLFEYFSETQRNKGNFPGRFSGRQFSNSRSEMNVSTLELGDSALYLCASSFGEGQPQHFGDGTRLSIL.

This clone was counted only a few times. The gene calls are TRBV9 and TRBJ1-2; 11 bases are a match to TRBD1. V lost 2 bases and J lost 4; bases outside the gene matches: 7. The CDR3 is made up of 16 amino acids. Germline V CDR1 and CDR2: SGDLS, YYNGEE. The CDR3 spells CASSVSPGQGGYGYTF. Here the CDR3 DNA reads TGTGCCAGCAGCGTGTCACCGGGACAGGGGGGCTATGGCTACACCTTC. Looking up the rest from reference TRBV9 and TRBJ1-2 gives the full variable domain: DSGVTQTPKHLITATGQRVTLRCSPRSGDLSVYWYQQSLDQGLQFLIQYYNGEERAKGNILERFSAQQFPDLHSELNLSSLELGDSALYFCASSVSPGQGGYGYTFGSGTRLTVV.

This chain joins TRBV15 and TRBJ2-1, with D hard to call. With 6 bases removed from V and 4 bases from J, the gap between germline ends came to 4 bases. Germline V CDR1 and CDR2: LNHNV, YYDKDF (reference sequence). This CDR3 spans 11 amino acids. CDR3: CATSMYNEQFF. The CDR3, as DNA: TGTGCCACCAGTATGTACAATGAGCAGTTCTTC.

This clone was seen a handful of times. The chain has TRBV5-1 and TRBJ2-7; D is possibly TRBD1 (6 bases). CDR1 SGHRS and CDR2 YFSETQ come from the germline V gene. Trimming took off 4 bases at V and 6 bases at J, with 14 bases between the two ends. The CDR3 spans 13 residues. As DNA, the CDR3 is TGCGCCAGCAGCCTTCCCCGGACAGCCGAGCAGTACTTC. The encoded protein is CASSLPRTAEQYF. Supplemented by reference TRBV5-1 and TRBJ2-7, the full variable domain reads KAGVTQTPRYLIKTRGQQVTLSCSPISGHRSVSWYQQTPGQGLQFLFEYFSETQRNKGNFPGRFSGRQFSNSRSEMNVSTLELGDSALYLCASSLPRTAEQYFGPGTRLTVT.

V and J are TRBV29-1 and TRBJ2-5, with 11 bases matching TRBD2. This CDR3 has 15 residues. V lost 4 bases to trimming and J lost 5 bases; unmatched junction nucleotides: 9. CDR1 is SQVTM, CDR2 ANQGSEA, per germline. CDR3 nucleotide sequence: TGCAGCGTTGCACGAGGGACTAGCGGAGGGGAGACCCAGTACTTC. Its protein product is CSVARGTSGGETQYF.

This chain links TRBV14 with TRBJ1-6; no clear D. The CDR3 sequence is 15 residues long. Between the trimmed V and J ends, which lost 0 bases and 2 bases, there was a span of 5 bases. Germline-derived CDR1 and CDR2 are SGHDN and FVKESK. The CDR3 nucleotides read TGTGCCAGCAGCCAAGACACAACCTATAATTCACCCCTCCACTTT. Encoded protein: CASSQDTTYNSPLHF.